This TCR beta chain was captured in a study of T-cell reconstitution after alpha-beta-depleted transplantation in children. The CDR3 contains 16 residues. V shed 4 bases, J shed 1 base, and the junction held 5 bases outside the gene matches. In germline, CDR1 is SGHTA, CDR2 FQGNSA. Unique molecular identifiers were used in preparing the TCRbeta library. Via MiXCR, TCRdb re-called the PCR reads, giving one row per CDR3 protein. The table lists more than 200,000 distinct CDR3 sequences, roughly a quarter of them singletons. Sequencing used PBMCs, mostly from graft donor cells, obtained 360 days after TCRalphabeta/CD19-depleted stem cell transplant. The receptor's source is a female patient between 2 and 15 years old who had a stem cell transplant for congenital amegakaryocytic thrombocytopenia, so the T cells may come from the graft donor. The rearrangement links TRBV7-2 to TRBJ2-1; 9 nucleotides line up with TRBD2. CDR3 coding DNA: TGTGCCAGCAGCTCGCGGGGGGGACGGTCCTACAATGAGCAGTTCTTC. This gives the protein CASSSRGGRSYNEQFF.